Following are 2 T cell receptor beta chains from one sample sequenced in a study of PD-1 blockade in classical Hodgkin lymphoma. Assay: immunoSEQ multiplex PCR; the TCRdb copy retains only in-frame clones and omits some. The table includes roughly 32,000 clones, about 94% detected once. As for time point: cycle 4 day 1 (C4D1), after five to seven weeks of nivolumab. Patients all relapsed after autologous stem cell transplantation, and there was variation in brentuximab vedotin exposure. Thawed PBMCs yielded CD4+ T cells through magnetic negative selection. Specimen: CD4+ T cells from blood, collected before the fourth cycle of nivolumab. The receptors here all came from a human donor with classical Hodgkin lymphoma.

This clone has more than one count but fewer than ten. V and J are TRBV2 and TRBJ1-3; no firm D call. The CDR3 extends over 12 amino acids. V was shortened by 4 bases and J by 3 bases, with 4 bases between the two germline ends. Germline V gene data show CDR1 as SNHLY and CDR2 as FYNNEI. CDR3 protein: CASSGDGNTIYF. The CDR3 nucleotides read TGTGCCAGCAGTGGTGATGGAAACACCATATATTTT.

The chain recombines TRBV27 with TRBJ2-1; 11 nucleotides agree with TRBD2. The CDR3 spans 15 residues. In germline, CDR1 is MNHEY, CDR2 SMNVEV (reference sequence). Losses at the gene ends were 6 bases for V and 10 bases for J; bases not matched to a gene: 11. The CDR3 nucleotides read TGTGCCAGCAGAAAGATAGCGGGAGGGCCCCAAGAGCAGTTCTTC. Encoded protein: CASRKIAGGPQEQFF.